This entry lists 23 T cell receptor beta chains sequenced from one sample in a study of T cell clusters in autoimmune cytopenias (dated by TCRdb to between 2017 and 2020). For each sample, TRB amplification used 200 to 300 ng of peripheral blood genomic DNA, equal to around 39,000 genome equivalents. Reads for this sample came from an Illumina MiSeq. Multiplex PCR with a touch-down protocol amplified TRB rearrangements, with the TRB-A and TRB-B primer pools combined in a single tube. TCRdb reprocessed the reads, reporting each CDR3 protein sequence once and no DNA. The data table for this sample lists almost 7,000 distinct CDR3 sequences. Under 5.5% of the sample lies in the top ten. The same sample was also studied in work on T cell repertoires in aging, cancer and after chemotherapy.

Sequenced material: peripheral blood. Receptor source: a human donor in good health.

The chain recombines TRBV5-5 with TRBJ2-7; the TCRdb D gene call, TRBD2, has no DNA to confirm it. This CDR3 region has 18 residues. CDR1 and CDR2 from the germline V gene are SGHKS and YYEKEE (reference sequence). CDR3 loop: CASSPLTSSGGSSYEQYF.

The chain combines TRBV12-3 or TRBV12-4 with TRBJ1-5; TCRdb names TRBD1, which stays unverified in the absence of DNA. CDR3 length: 14 amino acids. CDR3 in amino acids: CASSFTGVFQPQHF.

The J gene is TRBJ2-5, the V gene TRBV10-3; there is no DNA to check the TCRdb D call of TRBD2. The CDR3 spans 15 residues. Germline V gene sequence: CDR1 ENHRY, CDR2 SYGVKD. CDR3 loop: CAISETSKIGETQYF.

J is TRBJ1-3 and V is TRBV14. Germline CDR1 reads SGHDN; CDR2 reads FVKESK. The CDR3 is 14 residues long. The CDR3 reads CASSQGYTGNTIYF.

This clonotype is labeled medium-sized (0.01 to 0.1%) based on frequency. V and J are TRBV29-1 and TRBJ2-2; TCRdb selects TRBD1, and the lack of DNA leaves this call unchecked. The germline V gene encodes CDR1 SQVTM and CDR2 ANQGSEA. This CDR3 is built from 12 residues. This CDR3 reads CSVQGGPGELFF.

Its frequency marks this clonotype as medium-sized (0.01 to 0.1%). The chain joins TRBV7-4 to TRBJ1-1; TCRdb's D call, TRBD1, is unchecked because there is no DNA. CDR1 is SGHVT, CDR2 SQSDAQ, per germline. This CDR3 is built from 17 residues. The chain's CDR3 is CASSFIRRGELGTEAFF.

Considering frequency, this clonotype is medium-sized. This sequence joins TRBV6-2 or TRBV6-3 and TRBJ1-6; TCRdb calls TRBD1, which cannot be checked without DNA. Germline-derived CDR1 and CDR2 are MNHEY and SVGEGT. There are 13 residues in the CDR3. The CDR3 sequence is CASSYSQGTTLHF.

The chain uses TRBV20-1 and TRBJ1-2; TCRdb designates TRBD1, a call that cannot be tested without DNA. The CDR3 length is 14 residues. CDR1 and CDR2 (germline): DFQATT, SNEGSKA (reference sequence). CDR3 residues: CSARDRTGNYGYTF.

By frequency, this clonotype is medium-sized. The chain employs TRBV6-1 and TRBJ2-5; TCRdb picks TRBD2, but there is no DNA to check that call. CDR3 size: 16 residues. Germline CDR1 MNHNS, CDR2 SASEGT. CDR3 sequence: CASWGLAGPYQETQYF.

The chain carries TRBV7-2 and TRBJ2-7; the D gene TCRdb calls, TRBD1, cannot be checked with no DNA. Germline CDR1 and CDR2: SGHTA and FQGNSA. The CDR3 extends over 15 amino acids. This CDR3 reads CASSSQGQGSLEQYF.

This chain connects TRBV6-5 to TRBJ1-1; the D gene TCRdb calls, TRBD1, cannot be checked with no DNA. The CDR3 runs to 14 residues. Looked up from germline, CDR1 is MNHEY and CDR2 is SVGAGI. This chain's CDR3 is CASSWKGMNTEAFF.

V usage is TRBV10-3 and J usage is TRBJ1-4; absent DNA, TCRdb's TRBD1 call cannot be checked. Looked up from germline, CDR1 is ENHRY and CDR2 is SYGVKD. CDR3 length: 15 residues. The CDR3 sequence is CAISEGTGTFEKLFF.

V is TRBV6-4 and J is TRBJ1-2. Germline values: CDR1 MRHNA, CDR2 SNTAGT. CDR3 size: 12 residues. The chain's CDR3 is CASSESVRGYTF.

Its frequency marks this clonotype as medium-sized. This chain links TRBV18 with TRBJ1-2. Germline V gives CDR1 KGHSH, CDR2 LQKENI. The CDR3 sequence is 14 residues long. The CDR3 sequence is CASSPLSDNYGYTF.

Frequency places this clonotype as medium-sized (0.01 to 0.1%). The V call is TRBV6-5, the J call TRBJ1-4; with no DNA, the TCRdb D assignment of TRBD1 cannot be verified. Germline V lookup: CDR1 MNHEY, CDR2 SVGAGI. This CDR3 region has 16 residues. The CDR3 spells CASRDRGTGFNEKLFF.

By frequency, this clonotype is medium-sized (0.01 to 0.1%). This rearrangement joins TRBV19 to TRBJ1-1. The length of the CDR3 is 13 residues. In germline, CDR1 is LNHDA, CDR2 SQIVND (reference sequence). The CDR3: CASSLHFGTEAFF.

This clonotype is classed as medium-sized (0.01 to 0.1%) by frequency. The rearrangement links TRBV6-5 to TRBJ2-3; as DNA is missing, the TRBD1 call by TCRdb cannot be tested. The CDR3 totals 17 residues. CDR1 is MNHEY and CDR2 is SVGAGI in the germline V gene. CDR3 amino acids: CASSSQAAGGTADTQYF.

This chain links TRBV5-3 with TRBJ2-5; the TCRdb call, TRBD1, lacks DNA for checking. TRBV5-3 is annotated as an ORF whose role is uncertain. This CDR3 has 16 amino acids. The chain's CDR3 is CARSFQAISGGETQYF.

The chain has TRBV5-4 and TRBJ2-7; absent DNA, TCRdb's TRBD1 call cannot be checked. The CDR3 sequence is 15 residues long. In germline, CDR1 is SGHNT, CDR2 YYREEE (reference sequence). This chain's CDR3 is CASSLGGSQGVEQYF.

Its frequency marks this clonotype as medium-sized (0.01 to 0.1%). The rearrangement links TRBV19 to TRBJ2-7; TCRdb's D call of TRBD2 is untestable without DNA. Germline CDR1 LNHDA, CDR2 SQIVND (reference sequence). This CDR3 comprises 12 residues. The chain's CDR3 is CASSMGGYEQYF.

According to its frequency, this clonotype is medium-sized. This chain joins TRBV30 and TRBJ1-1; TCRdb picks TRBD1, but there is no DNA to check that call. Germline V gives CDR1 GTSNPN, CDR2 SVGIG (reference sequence). The CDR3 is 13 residues long. CDR3 sequence reads: CAWSEGFYSEAFF.

This chain connects TRBV20-1 to TRBJ2-7; the TRBD1 assignment by TCRdb is unverifiable without DNA. CDR3 length: 13 residues. Germline CDR1 DFQATT, CDR2 SNEGSKA (reference sequence). The CDR3 here is CSAIRDRVYEQYF.

The chain recombines TRBV10-3 with TRBJ1-1. The CDR3 has 15 amino acids. Germline V CDR1 and CDR2: ENHRY, SYGVKD. CDR3 sequence: CAISEGDIFDTEAFF.